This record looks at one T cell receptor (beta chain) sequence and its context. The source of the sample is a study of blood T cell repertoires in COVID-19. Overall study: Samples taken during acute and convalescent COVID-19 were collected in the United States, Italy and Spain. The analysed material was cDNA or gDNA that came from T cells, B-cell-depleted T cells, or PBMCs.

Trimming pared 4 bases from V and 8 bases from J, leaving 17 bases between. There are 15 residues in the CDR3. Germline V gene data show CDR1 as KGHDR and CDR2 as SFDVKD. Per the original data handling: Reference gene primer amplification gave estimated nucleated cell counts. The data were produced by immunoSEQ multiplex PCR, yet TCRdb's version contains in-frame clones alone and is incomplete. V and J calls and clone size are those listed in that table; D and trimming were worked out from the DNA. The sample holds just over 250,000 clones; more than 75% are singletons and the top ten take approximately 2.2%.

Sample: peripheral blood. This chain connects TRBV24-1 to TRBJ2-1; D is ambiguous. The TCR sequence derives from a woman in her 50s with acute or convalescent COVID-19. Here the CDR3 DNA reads TGTGCCACCAGTGAATCCGTGGGCCCCCTCCATGAGCAGTTCTTC. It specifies CATSESVGPLHEQFF.